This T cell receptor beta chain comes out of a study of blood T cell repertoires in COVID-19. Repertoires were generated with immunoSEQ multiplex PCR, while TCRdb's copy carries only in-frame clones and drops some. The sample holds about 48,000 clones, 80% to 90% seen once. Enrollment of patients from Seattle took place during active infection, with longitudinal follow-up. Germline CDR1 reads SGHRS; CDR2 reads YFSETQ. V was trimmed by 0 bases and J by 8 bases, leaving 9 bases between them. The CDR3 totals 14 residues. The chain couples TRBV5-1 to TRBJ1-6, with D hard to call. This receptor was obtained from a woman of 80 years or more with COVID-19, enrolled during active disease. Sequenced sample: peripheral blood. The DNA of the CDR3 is TGCGCCAGCAGCTTGGGGGCGCGAGATTCACCCCTCCACTTT. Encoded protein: CASSLGARDSPLHF.